This T cell receptor beta chain originates from a study of T cell responses to AZD1222 COVID-19 vaccine. Study results and caveats: Donors skewed white British and female; clonal diversity was possibly underestimated. Epitopes outside B.1.351 and B.1.1.7 mutated regions reportedly drew nearly half of spike TCRs. Regions 160-218 and 743-854 held dominance among vaccine-associated CD4 TCRs, which spanned spike. Repertoire samples came only from after the peak T cell response.

Regarding this clone: Its antigen is not identified.

CDR3 length equals 15 residues. Per the germline V gene, CDR1 is SGHTA and CDR2 is FQGTGA. V was clipped by 4 bases and J by 11 bases; unmatched bases: 11. Here immunoSEQ multiplex PCR was the method, and the copy in TCRdb shows in-frame clones only, minus some. Here the sample spans roughly 190,000 clones, roughly 90% being singletons. The material sequenced was peripheral blood, taken 28 days after the second AZD1222 dose. The rearrangement joins TRBV7-3 to TRBJ2-1; 10 nucleotides line up with TRBD2. The clonotype comes from an adult who received the AZD1222 COVID-19 vaccine. The CDR3 sequence: CASSWAGTSASQQFF. The CDR3 region has the DNA TGTGCCAGCAGCTGGGCCGGGACTAGCGCCTCTCAGCAGTTCTTC.